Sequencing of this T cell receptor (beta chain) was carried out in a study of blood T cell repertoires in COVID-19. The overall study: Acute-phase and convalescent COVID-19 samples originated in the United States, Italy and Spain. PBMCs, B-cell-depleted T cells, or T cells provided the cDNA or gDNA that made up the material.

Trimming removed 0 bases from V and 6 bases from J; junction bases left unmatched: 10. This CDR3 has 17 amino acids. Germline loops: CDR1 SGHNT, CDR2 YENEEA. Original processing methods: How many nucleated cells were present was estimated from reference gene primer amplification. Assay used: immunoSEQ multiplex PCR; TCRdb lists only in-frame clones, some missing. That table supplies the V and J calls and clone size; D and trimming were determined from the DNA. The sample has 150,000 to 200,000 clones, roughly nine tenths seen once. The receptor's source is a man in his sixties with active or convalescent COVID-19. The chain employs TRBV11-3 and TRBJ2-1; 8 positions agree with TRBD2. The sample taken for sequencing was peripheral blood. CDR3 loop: CASSLEAGLAGVNEQFF. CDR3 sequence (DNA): TGTGCCAGCAGCTTAGAAGCGGGGCTAGCGGGTGTCAATGAGCAGTTCTTC.